These T cell receptor beta chains were read from a single sample in a study of PD-1 blockade in mismatch repair-deficient tumors. TCRdb's table, derived via immunoSEQ multiplex PCR, lists solely in-frame clones and lacks some. The sample has about 67,000 clones; 78% are singletons. The source was peripheral blood, collected 2 weeks after starting pembrolizumab. The receptor source for this set is an adult with mismatch repair-deficient cancer. Each CDR3 is given with its conserved first and last residue. D genes are given only for firm matches. The size of a clone is reported for some rows only, either as once, few or many, or as a class for expanded clones.

. | . | TRBJ1-5 | TRBV30 | TGTGCCTGGAGTGCCAGTTCTCGCAATCAGCCCCAGCATTTT | CAWSASSRNQPQHF
. | TRBD1 | TRBJ1-5 | TRBV19 | TGTGCCAGTAGTATAGGACAGGGACCTCTTCAGCCCCAGCATTTT | CASSIGQGPLQPQHF
. | . | TRBJ1-1 | TRBV30 | TGTGCCTGGGGCAAACAAGGGGTTAACACTGAAGCTTTCTTT | CAWGKQGVNTEAFF
. | . | TRBJ2-2 | TRBV29-1 | TGCAGCGTTGAGGAGCTAGCAAACACCGGGGAGCTGTTTTTT | CSVEELANTGELFF
few | TRBD1 | TRBJ2-1 | TRBV28 | TGTGCCAGCAGTTCCCGAGCATGGGGACAGGGTGGTGATGAGCAGTTCTTC | CASSSRAWGQGGDEQFF
few | TRBD1 | TRBJ1-1 | TRBV4-2 | TGTGCCAGCAGCCAAGGGGCAGGGGGGGTCACTGAAGCTTTCTTT | CASSQGAGGVTEAFF
. | TRBD2 | TRBJ2-1 | TRBV2 | TGTGCCAGCAAGGATAGCGGGACCTACAATGAGCAGTTCTTC | CASKDSGTYNEQFF
. | . | TRBJ2-1 | TRBV15 | TGTGCCACCAGCAGAGGGAGGACTATCCATGAGCAGTTCTTC | CATSRGRTIHEQFF
. | . | TRBJ1-2 | TRBV6-5 | TGTGCCAGCAAGGGGGGGGTCCAGGGAAACTATGGCTACACCTTC | CASKGGVQGNYGYTF
. | . | TRBJ1-1 | TRBV15 | TGTGCCACAGCCCTGGGCGGGGTGAACACTGAAGCTTTCTTT | CATALGGVNTEAFF
few | . | TRBJ2-7 | TRBV5-5 | TGTGCCAGCAGCTGGTCCACGGGCGAGCAGTACTTC | CASSWSTGEQYF
. | TRBD2 | TRBJ2-1 | TRBV7-3 | TGTGCCAGCAGCTTGGGACTAGCGGGAGGAAATGAGCAGTTCTTC | CASSLGLAGGNEQFF
. | TRBD2 | TRBJ2-7 | TRBV4-1 | TGCGCCAGCAGCCAAGAGGCCGCCAGCGGGAGCCACGAGCAGTACTTC | CASSQEAASGSHEQYF
few | TRBD2 | TRBJ2-7 | TRBV5-1 | TGCGCCAGCAGCTGGACCGGGACTAGGATCTACGAGCAGTACTTC | CASSWTGTRIYEQYF